The rows below give T cell receptor beta chains drawn from one sample of a study of blood T cell repertoires in COVID-19. Generated by immunoSEQ multiplex PCR, the TCRdb table keeps only in-frame clones and is missing some. The repertoire holds 70,000 to 80,000 clones, with about nine tenths as singletons. Input material: peripheral blood. Every receptor here comes from a man at least 80 years old in a cohort sampled during active COVID-19. CDR3s include the opening cysteine and the closing phenylalanine or tryptophan. D genes are given only for firm matches. Clone size is stated in some rows and not others, as once, few, many or a class when expanded.

V gene: TRBV5-1; D gene: NA; clone size: NA; J gene: TRBJ2-7; CDR3 DNA: TGCGCCAGCAGCTCCGAGACAGGTATAACCGAGCAGTACTTC; CDR3 protein: CASSSETGITEQYF
V gene: TRBV6-1; D gene: NA; clone size: NA; J gene: TRBJ1-1; CDR3 DNA: TGTGCCAGCAGTGAAAAGGAGGGGAGCACTGAAGCTTTCTTT; CDR3 protein: CASSEKEGSTEAFF
V gene: TRBV5-1; D gene: NA; clone size: NA; J gene: TRBJ2-6; CDR3 DNA: TGCGCCAGCAGCTTGCTCGGGGTCGGGGCCAACGTCCTGACTTTC; CDR3 protein: CASSLLGVGANVLTF
V gene: TRBV7-8; D gene: NA; clone size: NA; J gene: TRBJ2-2; CDR3 DNA: TGTGCCAGCAGCTCTTTGTTGGAGAGCACCGGGGAGCTGTTTTTT; CDR3 protein: CASSSLLESTGELFF
V gene: TRBV7-8; D gene: TRBD1; clone size: NA; J gene: TRBJ1-2; CDR3 DNA: TGTGCCAGCAGCCCCAGGACAGGGGGCGAATATGGCTACACCTTC; CDR3 protein: CASSPRTGGEYGYTF
V gene: TRBV11-1; D gene: NA; clone size: NA; J gene: TRBJ2-2; CDR3 DNA: TGTGCCAGCAGCTTAGGGGGCAGGGTCCAGCGGGAGCTGTTTTTT; CDR3 protein: CASSLGGRVQRELFF
V gene: TRBV7-6; D gene: TRBD1; clone size: few; J gene: TRBJ1-2; CDR3 DNA: TGTGCCAGCAGCTTACCAGGGGGCTATGGCTACACCTTC; CDR3 protein: CASSLPGGYGYTF
V gene: TRBV18; D gene: TRBD1; clone size: once; J gene: TRBJ2-3; CDR3 DNA: TGTGCCAGCTCACGCTTCGAGGGGGCGATAGCAGATACGCAGTATTTT; CDR3 protein: CASSRFEGAIADTQYF
V gene: TRBV5-1; D gene: TRBD1; clone size: NA; J gene: TRBJ1-3; CDR3 DNA: TGCGCCAGCAGCTTGGTGCCAGGGGGAGGAAACACCATATATTTT; CDR3 protein: CASSLVPGGGNTIYF
V gene: TRBV4-2; D gene: NA; clone size: NA; J gene: TRBJ2-5; CDR3 DNA: TGTGCCAGCAGCCAAGATCCGGCTGACAGTCAAGAGACCCAGTACTTC; CDR3 protein: CASSQDPADSQETQYF
V gene: TRBV5-1; D gene: TRBD1; clone size: NA; J gene: TRBJ1-5; CDR3 DNA: TGCGCCAGCAGCTGGAATGGACAGGGTAATCAGCCCCAGCATTTT; CDR3 protein: CASSWNGQGNQPQHF
V gene: TRBV11-2; D gene: NA; clone size: NA; J gene: TRBJ2-5; CDR3 DNA: TGTGCCAGCAGCGGGGCTCGGGAGACCCAGTACTTC; CDR3 protein: CASSGARETQYF
V gene: TRBV19; D gene: TRBD2; clone size: NA; J gene: TRBJ2-1; CDR3 DNA: TGTGCCAGTTGGCCCAGCGGGGGCTCTGAGCAGTTCTTC; CDR3 protein: CASWPSGGSEQFF
V gene: TRBV5-1; D gene: TRBD1; clone size: NA; J gene: TRBJ2-7; CDR3 DNA: TGCGCCAGCAGCTTGGCCGGGACAGGGATTTACGAGCAGTACTTC; CDR3 protein: CASSLAGTGIYEQYF
V gene: TRBV3-1/TRBV3-2; D gene: NA; clone size: NA; J gene: TRBJ2-7; CDR3 DNA: TGTGCCAGCAGCCGGGACTCCCGGAACGAGCAGTACTTC; CDR3 protein: CASSRDSRNEQYF
V gene: TRBV13; D gene: NA; clone size: NA; J gene: TRBJ1-2; CDR3 DNA: TGTGCCAGCTTTGTACAGGGCTTGGGTGGCTACACCTTC; CDR3 protein: CASFVQGLGGYTF
V gene: TRBV12-3/TRBV12-4; D gene: NA; clone size: once; J gene: TRBJ1-5; CDR3 DNA: TGTGCCAGCAGTTTATCCGGGGGTCAGCCCCAGCATTTT; CDR3 protein: CASSLSGGQPQHF
V gene: TRBV4-1; D gene: NA; clone size: NA; J gene: TRBJ2-5; CDR3 DNA: TGCGCCAGCAGCCAAGACGGCGGAGAGACCCAGTACTTC; CDR3 protein: CASSQDGGETQYF
V gene: TRBV19; D gene: TRBD1; clone size: NA; J gene: TRBJ1-2; CDR3 DNA: TGTGCCAGTAGAAGGGGGCACTATGGCTACACCTTC; CDR3 protein: CASRRGHYGYTF
V gene: TRBV6-6; D gene: NA; clone size: NA; J gene: TRBJ2-7; CDR3 DNA: TGTGCCAGCAGTTCCGCAGAGGCAGGGGCACACTACGAGCAGTACTTC; CDR3 protein: CASSSAEAGAHYEQYF
V gene: TRBV11-2; D gene: NA; clone size: NA; J gene: TRBJ1-2; CDR3 DNA: TGTGCCAGCAGACCGGGGGGGGCTTCCTATGGCTACACCTTC; CDR3 protein: CASRPGGASYGYTF
V gene: TRBV6-1; D gene: NA; clone size: NA; J gene: TRBJ1-3; CDR3 DNA: TGTGCCAGCAGTGAAGCAGCCTCTGGAAACACCATATATTTT; CDR3 protein: CASSEAASGNTIYF
V gene: TRBV5-1; D gene: TRBD1; clone size: NA; J gene: TRBJ1-4; CDR3 DNA: TGCGCCAGCAGCCCGAGGGGACAGGGCCGTGAAAAACTGTTTTTT; CDR3 protein: CASSPRGQGREKLFF
V gene: TRBV5-4; D gene: NA; clone size: NA; J gene: TRBJ1-1; CDR3 DNA: TGTGCCAGCAGCTTGTTTGAGGGCAACACTGAAGCTTTCTTT; CDR3 protein: CASSLFEGNTEAFF
V gene: TRBV6-5; D gene: TRBD1; clone size: NA; J gene: TRBJ1-2; CDR3 DNA: TGTGCCAGCAGTTCCGGGACAGGGGGCCATGGCTACACCTTC; CDR3 protein: CASSSGTGGHGYTF
V gene: TRBV2; D gene: NA; clone size: NA; J gene: TRBJ1-3; CDR3 DNA: TGTGCCAGGGAGTCCGGGAGGGCTGGAAACACCATATATTTT; CDR3 protein: CARESGRAGNTIYF
V gene: TRBV2; D gene: NA; clone size: NA; J gene: TRBJ1-4; CDR3 DNA: TGTGCCAGCAGACAGGAAGCGGAAAAACTGTTTTTT; CDR3 protein: CASRQEAEKLFF
V gene: TRBV25-1; D gene: NA; clone size: once; J gene: TRBJ2-3; CDR3 DNA: TGTGCCAGCCTCGATGGGGGACTGGGTTCAGACACGCAGTATTTT; CDR3 protein: CASLDGGLGSDTQYF
V gene: TRBV21-1; D gene: NA; clone size: NA; J gene: TRBJ1-3; CDR3 DNA: TGTGCCAGCAGCAAAGAGCCCCCCAGGACAGCTGGAAACACCATATATTTT; CDR3 protein: CASSKEPPRTAGNTIYF
V gene: TRBV18; D gene: NA; clone size: NA; J gene: TRBJ2-5; CDR3 DNA: TGTGCCAGCTCACCGAGACTCGGGGAGACCCAGTACTTC; CDR3 protein: CASSPRLGETQYF
V gene: TRBV6-1; D gene: TRBD2; clone size: NA; J gene: TRBJ2-1; CDR3 DNA: TGTGCCAGCAGTGATAAAATAGCGGGGGGCTACAATGAGCAGTTCTTC; CDR3 protein: CASSDKIAGGYNEQFF
V gene: TRBV5-4; D gene: TRBD2; clone size: NA; J gene: TRBJ2-5; CDR3 DNA: TGTGCCAGCAGCTTGGCCGCTAGCGGGGGCCAAGAGACCCAGTACTTC; CDR3 protein: CASSLAASGGQETQYF
V gene: TRBV9; D gene: NA; clone size: NA; J gene: TRBJ1-3; CDR3 DNA: TGTGCCAGCAGCGTAGACTCAGGAAACACCATATATTTT; CDR3 protein: CASSVDSGNTIYF
V gene: TRBV6-6; D gene: TRBD1; clone size: NA; J gene: TRBJ1-5; CDR3 DNA: TGTGCCAGCAGTAAAACCGACAGGGGGCTTGGTCAGCCCCAGCATTTT; CDR3 protein: CASSKTDRGLGQPQHF
V gene: TRBV5-4; D gene: TRBD1; clone size: NA; J gene: TRBJ1-2; CDR3 DNA: TGTGCCAGCAGGCAAGACAGGGAGGCCTACACCTTC; CDR3 protein: CASRQDREAYTF
V gene: TRBV7-2; D gene: TRBD2; clone size: NA; J gene: TRBJ2-3; CDR3 DNA: TGTGCCAGCAGCTTAGGAACTAGCGGGGTCACAGATACGCAGTATTTT; CDR3 protein: CASSLGTSGVTDTQYF
V gene: TRBV27; D gene: TRBD1; clone size: NA; J gene: TRBJ2-5; CDR3 DNA: TGTGCCAGCAGTTTAAGGCCCAGGGGGAGAGGAGAGACCCAGTACTTC; CDR3 protein: CASSLRPRGRGETQYF
V gene: TRBV13; D gene: TRBD1; clone size: NA; J gene: TRBJ1-6; CDR3 DNA: TGTGCCAGCAGCGACCGATCGGGACAGGGGGGAAGCTCCTATAATTCACCCCTCCACTTT; CDR3 protein: CASSDRSGQGGSSYNSPLHF
V gene: TRBV19; D gene: NA; clone size: NA; J gene: TRBJ1-2; CDR3 DNA: TGTGCCAGTACCCAGGCCAACAGGGTCTATGGCTACACCTTC; CDR3 protein: CASTQANRVYGYTF
V gene: TRBV28; D gene: TRBD1; clone size: once; J gene: TRBJ2-2; CDR3 DNA: TGTGCCAGCAGTCCCGCGACAGGGGGCTTTCCCGGGGAGCTGTTTTTT; CDR3 protein: CASSPATGGFPGELFF
V gene: TRBV9; D gene: TRBD1; clone size: NA; J gene: TRBJ2-6; CDR3 DNA: TGTGCCAGCAGCACCTCAGGGGGACAGGGTATTGGGGCCAACGTCCTGACTTTC; CDR3 protein: CASSTSGGQGIGANVLTF
V gene: TRBV7-2; D gene: NA; clone size: NA; J gene: TRBJ2-3; CDR3 DNA: TGTGCCAGCAGCTTAGCGAACTTACCAGATACGCAGTATTTT; CDR3 protein: CASSLANLPDTQYF
V gene: TRBV11-3; D gene: NA; clone size: NA; J gene: TRBJ2-5; CDR3 DNA: TGTGCCAGCAGCTCAGGCGCGGGCATTTTGGAGACCCAGTACTTC; CDR3 protein: CASSSGAGILETQYF
V gene: TRBV19; D gene: NA; clone size: NA; J gene: TRBJ1-2; CDR3 DNA: TGTGCCAGTAGTATAGCCGCAGGCCATGGCTACACCTTC; CDR3 protein: CASSIAAGHGYTF
V gene: TRBV10-3; D gene: NA; clone size: NA; J gene: TRBJ2-2; CDR3 DNA: TGTGCCATCAGTGAGTTGGGGCCCGGCACCGGGGAGCTGTTTTTT; CDR3 protein: CAISELGPGTGELFF
V gene: TRBV3-1/TRBV3-2; D gene: TRBD2; clone size: NA; J gene: TRBJ2-5; CDR3 DNA: TGTGCCAGCAGCCAAGAAACTAGCGGGGGGGCGGCCACCCAGTACTTC; CDR3 protein: CASSQETSGGAATQYF
V gene: TRBV14; D gene: TRBD1; clone size: NA; J gene: TRBJ1-2; CDR3 DNA: TGTGCCAGCAGCCAAGAGGGGGGGGACAGGGGAATCGGTGGCTACACCTTC; CDR3 protein: CASSQEGGDRGIGGYTF
V gene: TRBV19; D gene: NA; clone size: NA; J gene: TRBJ1-5; CDR3 DNA: TGTGCCAGTACCCTCGGAACAGGAACGTATAGCAATCAGCCCCAGCATTTT; CDR3 protein: CASTLGTGTYSNQPQHF